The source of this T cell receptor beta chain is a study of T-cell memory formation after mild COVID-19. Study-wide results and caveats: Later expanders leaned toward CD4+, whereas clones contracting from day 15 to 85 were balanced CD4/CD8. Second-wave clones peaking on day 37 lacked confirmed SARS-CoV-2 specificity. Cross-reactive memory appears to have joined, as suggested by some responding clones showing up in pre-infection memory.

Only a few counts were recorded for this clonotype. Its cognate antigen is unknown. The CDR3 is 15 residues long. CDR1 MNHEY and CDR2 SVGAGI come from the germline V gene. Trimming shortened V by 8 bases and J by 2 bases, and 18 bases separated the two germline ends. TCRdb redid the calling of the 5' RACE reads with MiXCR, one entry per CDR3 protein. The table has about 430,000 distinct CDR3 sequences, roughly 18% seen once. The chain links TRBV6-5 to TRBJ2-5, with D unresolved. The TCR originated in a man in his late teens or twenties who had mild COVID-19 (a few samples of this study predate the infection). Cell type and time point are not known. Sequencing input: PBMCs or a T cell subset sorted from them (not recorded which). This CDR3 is CASHPENSLQETQYF. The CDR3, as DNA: TGTGCCAGCCATCCGGAGAATTCCCTTCAAGAGACCCAGTACTTC.